This T cell receptor (beta chain) appears in the sequencing data of a study of blood T cells in healthy people across ages. The germline V and J ends were trimmed by 3 bases and 5 bases, with 14 bases remaining between them. The CDR3 extends over 13 amino acids. Germline V CDR1 and CDR2: SQVTM, ANQGSEA. Alongside a J-beta primer mix, a sample-barcoded 5' primer served in a second PCR lasting about 6 to 11 cycles. In TCRdb, the 5' RACE reads were re-called with MiXCR into one record per CDR3 protein. The table shows 1.5 million to 2 million distinct CDR3 sequences, with about 30% occurring only once. There are many counts of this clonotype.

The source of this sequence is a woman in her twenties or thirties in good health. V and J are TRBV29-1 and TRBJ2-7; D is uncertain. Source material: blood. The chain's CDR3 is CSVDSGIEDEQYF. Written as DNA, the CDR3 is TGCAGCGTTGATTCTGGGATTGAAGACGAGCAGTACTTC.